This TCR beta chain was profiled in a study of cytomegalovirus exposure and HLA in healthy donors. PCR used 60 Vbeta primers and 13 Jbeta primers. The assay was immunoSEQ multiplex PCR, and TCRdb's table has in-frame clones only and misses some. The table lists 140,000 or so clones, about 80% of them singletons. The germline CDR1 and CDR2 sequences are SGHTA and FQGNSA. The CDR3 runs to 17 residues. With V trimmed by 1 base and J by 5 bases, 9 bases remained unmatched. What was sequenced was PBMCs. The chain combines TRBV7-2 with TRBJ2-3; 10 bases align to TRBD2. The receptor's source is a man aged 35 to 55 in good health and CMV-seronegative. This CDR3 reads CASSLDLAGVAGDTQYF. The CDR3 nucleotides are TGTGCCAGCAGCTTAGACCTAGCGGGGGTAGCGGGAGATACGCAGTATTTT. Filled out from reference TRBV7-2 and TRBJ2-3, the complete variable domain reads GAGVSQSPSNKVTEKGKDVELRCDPISGHTALYWYRQSLGQGLEFLIYFQGNSAPDKSGLPSDRFSAERTGGSVSTLTIQRTQQEDSAVYLCASSLDLAGVAGDTQYFGPGTRLTVL.